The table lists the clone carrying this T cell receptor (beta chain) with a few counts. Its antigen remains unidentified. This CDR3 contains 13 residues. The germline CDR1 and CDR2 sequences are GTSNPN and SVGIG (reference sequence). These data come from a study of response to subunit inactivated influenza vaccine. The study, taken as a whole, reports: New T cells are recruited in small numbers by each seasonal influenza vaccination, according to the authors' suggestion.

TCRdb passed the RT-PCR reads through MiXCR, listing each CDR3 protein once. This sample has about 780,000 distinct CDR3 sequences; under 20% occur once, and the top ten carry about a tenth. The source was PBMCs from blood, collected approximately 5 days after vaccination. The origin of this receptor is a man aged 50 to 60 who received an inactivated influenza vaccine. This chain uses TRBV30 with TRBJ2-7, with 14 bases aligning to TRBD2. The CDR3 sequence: CATSGRAIYEQYF. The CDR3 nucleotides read TGTGCGACTAGCGGGAGGGCCATCTACGAGCAGTACTTC.